This entry is about one T cell receptor (beta chain). The antigen remains undetermined. These data originate in a study of T cells in Graves' hyperthyroidism and ophthalmopathy. Study results and limitations: Before onset, by a median of approximately 6.2 months, the model predicted ophthalmopathy. Using 13 V-J features, a model discriminated ophthalmopathy from stable hyperthyroidism. Among clonotypes expanded in thyroid above 0.001, most were also found in blood.

CDR1 is LNHDA, CDR2 SQIVND, per germline (reference sequence). The V and J ends lost 0 bases and 9 bases respectively, with 9 bases between them. The CDR3 loop spans 13 amino acids. PBMCs were derived from 7.5 to 10 ml fresh peripheral blood. TCR beta CDR3 sequences were amplified from RNA transcripts. The TCR CDR3 was amplified in a first-round RT-PCR using the HTBI primer set. TCRdb reanalysed the multiplex PCR reads using MiXCR and keeps one entry per CDR3 protein. The repertoire holds more than 500,000 distinct CDR3 sequences, around 15% seen once, with around 4% in the top ten. The rearrangement joins TRBV19 to TRBJ2-1; D is uncertain. The sequenced sample was blood. The clonotype was recovered from a woman aged 25-40 years with Graves' hyperthyroidism. The CDR3, as DNA: TGTGCCAGTAGTATAGACCTTAGCCGTGAGCAGTTCTTC. The encoded protein is CASSIDLSREQFF.